This T cell receptor beta chain was sequenced in a study of monozygotic twins with inflammatory bowel disease. Notes on the study in general: Relative to healthy twins, IBD patients had fewer clonotypes in common with others, a gap that was especially apparent with disease activity. Compared with healthy co-twins, IBD patients showed reduced TCRbeta repertoire diversity by inverse Simpson.

Per germline, CDR1 MRHNA and CDR2 SNTAGT. This CDR3 comprises 13 residues. Through template switching, UMIs that included a 6-nucleotide sample barcode were added. Each CDR3 protein gets one entry in TCRdb, which reprocessed the 5' RACE reads and gives no DNA. Found here are approximately 120,000 distinct CDR3 sequences; the top ten clones hold around 12%. Of note for this clonotype: Its antigen is still unknown.

Investigators extracted total RNA from whole blood and did not sort T cells. The sequence was collected from a human donor with ulcerative colitis or Crohn's disease, or a healthy co-twin of an affected twin (not recorded which). The chain combines TRBV6-4 with TRBJ1-1. Sequencing was performed on blood. The CDR3 sequence is CASSEEANTEAFF.